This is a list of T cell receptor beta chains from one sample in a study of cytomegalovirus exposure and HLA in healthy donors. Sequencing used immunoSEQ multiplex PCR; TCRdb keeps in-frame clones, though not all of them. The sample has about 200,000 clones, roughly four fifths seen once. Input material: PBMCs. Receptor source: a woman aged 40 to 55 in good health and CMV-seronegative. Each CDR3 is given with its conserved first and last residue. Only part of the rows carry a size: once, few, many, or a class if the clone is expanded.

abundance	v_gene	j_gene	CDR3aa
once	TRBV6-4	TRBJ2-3	CASKISESTDTQYF
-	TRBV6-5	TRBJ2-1	CASSFDRSSYNEQFF
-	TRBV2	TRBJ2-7	CASRLRYSGTYEQYF
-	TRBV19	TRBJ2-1	CASSPRTSGHGSYNEQFF
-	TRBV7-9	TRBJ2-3	CASSLLTSATLLYTDTQYF
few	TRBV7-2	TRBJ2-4	CASTGQGTKNIQYF
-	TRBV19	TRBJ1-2	CASSISGSWTVKSGYTF
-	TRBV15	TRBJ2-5	CATSRDRGTLQETQYF
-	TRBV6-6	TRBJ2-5	CASSYSREFQETQYF
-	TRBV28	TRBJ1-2	CASRGGGQRYGYTF
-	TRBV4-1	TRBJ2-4	CASSQPRLAGGQNIQYF
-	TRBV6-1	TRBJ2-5	CASLLTGQETQYF
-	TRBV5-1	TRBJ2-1	CASSSGTSNGHEQFF
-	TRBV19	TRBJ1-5	CASRVRGSNQPQHF
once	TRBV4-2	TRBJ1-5	CASSQAGGQPQHF
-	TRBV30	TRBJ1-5	CAWSASLSPQHF
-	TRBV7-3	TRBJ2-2	CASSFAGGTGELFF
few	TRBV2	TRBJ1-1	CASSEQTGTGTEAFF
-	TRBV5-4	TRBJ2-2	CASSLRPPGSTGELFF
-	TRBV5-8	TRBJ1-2	CASSVTDRDFEGYTF
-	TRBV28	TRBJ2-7	CASSQGQGAGEQYF
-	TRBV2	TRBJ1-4	CASNDGAEKLFF
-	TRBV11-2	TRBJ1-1	CASSPNRGLGTEAFF
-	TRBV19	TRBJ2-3	CASSPRTSGARPDTQYF
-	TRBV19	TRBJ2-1	CASSIMGRGDEQFF
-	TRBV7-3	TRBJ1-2	CASSLKGVYGYTF
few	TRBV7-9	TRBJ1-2	CASSLGRANYGYTF
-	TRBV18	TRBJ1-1	CASSPDTGMYTEAFF
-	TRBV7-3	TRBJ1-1	CASAPGGMNTEAFF
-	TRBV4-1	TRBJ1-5	CASSQEKRQPQHF
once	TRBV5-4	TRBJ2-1	CASSFLSGAYNEQFF
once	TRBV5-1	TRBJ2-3	CASSLVPASVTDTQYF
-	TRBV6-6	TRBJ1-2	CASSYGGRNYGYTF
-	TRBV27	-	CASSLTSSYEQYF
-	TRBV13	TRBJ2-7	CASSFGAGVREQYF
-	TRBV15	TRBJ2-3	CATSSRQPGIDTQYF
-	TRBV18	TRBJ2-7	CASSPSDGTGEQYF